The 2 T cell receptor beta chains given below trace back to one sample, sequenced in a study of shared clonotypes between healthy human individuals. Sequenced by immunoSEQ multiplex PCR; TCRdb stores in-frame clones only, minus some. Of about 520,000 clones listed, 70% to 85% are singletons. The sequencing sample was made of PBMCs. All receptors derive from a middle-aged woman in good health. Some clones in this sample may be carry-over from other donors' samples.

This clone came up many times. The J gene is TRBJ2-3, the V gene TRBV5-1; TRBD2 agrees at 7 bases. The CDR3 extends over 14 amino acids. The germline V gene encodes CDR1 SGHRS and CDR2 YFSETQ. The junction had 9 bases not matched to a gene; V was cut back by 5 bases and J by 6 bases. In nucleotides, the CDR3 is TGCGCCAGCAGATCAACGACTAGCCAGGATACGCAGTATTTT. It yields the protein CASRSTTSQDTQYF.

This clone occurred a few times. The rearrangement links TRBV2 to TRBJ2-7, with D hard to call. The V gene lost 6 bases and the J gene lost 7 bases, with 13 bases spanning the gap. The CDR3 is 12 amino acids. Germline assignment: CDR1 SNHLY and CDR2 FYNNEI. The CDR3 coding sequence is TGTGCCAGCAGCGTAACAGCACGGGAGCAGTACTTC. Its translation: CASSVTAREQYF.